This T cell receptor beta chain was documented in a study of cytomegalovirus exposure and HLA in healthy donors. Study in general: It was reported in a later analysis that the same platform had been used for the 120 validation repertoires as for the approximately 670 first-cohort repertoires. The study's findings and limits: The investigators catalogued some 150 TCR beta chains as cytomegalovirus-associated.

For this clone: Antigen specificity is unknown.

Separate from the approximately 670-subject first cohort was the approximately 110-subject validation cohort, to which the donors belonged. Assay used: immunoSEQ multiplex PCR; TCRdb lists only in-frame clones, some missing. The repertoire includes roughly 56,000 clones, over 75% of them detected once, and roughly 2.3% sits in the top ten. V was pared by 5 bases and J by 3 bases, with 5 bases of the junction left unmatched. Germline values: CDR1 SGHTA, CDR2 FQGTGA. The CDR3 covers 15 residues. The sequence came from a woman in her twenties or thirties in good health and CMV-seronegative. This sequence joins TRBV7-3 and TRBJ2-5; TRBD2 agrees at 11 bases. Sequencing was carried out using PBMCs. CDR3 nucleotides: TGTGCCAGCAGCGCGAAGACTAGCGGGAAAGAGACCCAGTACTTC. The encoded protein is CASSAKTSGKETQYF.